A single sample is the source of the 23 T cell receptor beta chains below, sequenced in a study of technical replicates of blood from several donors. Some clones are missing from TCRdb's copy, which holds only in-frame ones; the method was immunoSEQ multiplex PCR. The profile shows nearly 70,000 clones, about 90% of them singletons. Sequencing input: T cells isolated from PBMCs. The receptors derive from a human donor in good health.

This chain links TRBV30 with TRBJ1-2, with 9 bases that match TRBD1. There are 13 residues in the CDR3. Germline V CDR1 and CDR2: GTSNPN, SVGIG (reference sequence). V shed 8 bases and J 5 bases; nucleotides not matched to a gene: 9. The CDR3 sequence: CAQLGTGHYGYTF. The CDR3 DNA follows: TGTGCCCAGCTCGGGACAGGGCATTATGGCTACACCTTC.

CDR3 DNA sequence: TGTGCCAGCAGGGCGCAGGGGCCCTATGGCTACACCTTC. Translation gives CASRAQGPYGYTF. V usage is TRBV25-1 and J usage is TRBJ1-2, with a possible D match to TRBD1 (6 bases). The V and J ends lost 6 bases and 4 bases respectively, with 12 bases between them. Looked up from germline, CDR1 is MGHDK and CDR2 is SYGVNS. The CDR3 totals 13 residues.

This chain uses TRBV7-9 with TRBJ2-1; possible D gene TRBD2, 7 bases. Germline V gene lookup returns CDR1 SEHNR and CDR2 FQNEAQ (reference sequence). This CDR3 comprises 16 residues. V was clipped by 3 bases and J by 0 bases, with 12 bases between them. The CDR3 here is CASSLGGRGSYNEQFF. As DNA, the CDR3 is TGTGCCAGCAGCTTGGGGGGGCGAGGCTCCTACAATGAGCAGTTCTTC.

V and J are TRBV6-1 and TRBJ2-1; 9 bases are shared with TRBD2. The germline CDR1 and CDR2 sequences are MNHNS and SASEGT. This CDR3 region has 13 residues. J lost 7 bases, V lost 7 bases, and 5 bases had no gene match. CDR3 region: CASIGTSLNEQFF. As DNA, the CDR3 is TGTGCCAGCATTGGGACTAGCCTAAATGAGCAGTTCTTC.

The gene calls are TRBV29-1 and TRBJ2-7; TRBD2 is a possible D gene (6 bases). V gave up 4 bases and J gave up 1 base, with 11 bases separating them. CDR1 and CDR2 (germline): SQVTM, ANQGSEA. CDR3 length: 13 amino acids. This CDR3 is CSVVGDSSYEQYF. The CDR3 region has the DNA TGCAGCGTTGTAGGGGACTCTTCCTACGAGCAGTACTTC.

This clone has only one observation. The rearrangement links TRBV5-4 to TRBJ2-1, with TRBD2 matching over 9 bases. The CDR3 spans 14 residues. CDR1 and CDR2 from the germline V gene are SGHNT and YYREEE (reference sequence). Losses at the gene ends were 5 bases for V and 5 bases for J; bases not matched to a gene: 5. The CDR3 reads CASSLAGIDNEQFF. CDR3 bases: TGTGCCAGCAGTCTAGCGGGGATAGACAATGAGCAGTTCTTC.

J is TRBJ2-7 and V is TRBV5-6, with 9 bases matching TRBD1. This CDR3 is 15 amino acids long. J lost 5 bases, V lost 5 bases, and 11 bases had no gene match. CDR1 is SGHDT, CDR2 YYEEEE, per germline. The CDR3 region has the DNA TGTGCCAGCAGGTCGACCGGGACAGGGAGACACGAGCAGTACTTC. Its protein is CASRSTGTGRHEQYF.

The chain combines TRBV18 with TRBJ1-1; no definite D call. In germline, CDR1 is KGHSH, CDR2 LQKENI. Trimming took off 6 bases at V and 2 bases at J, with 16 bases between the two ends. The CDR3 runs 15 residues. CDR3 region: CASSLYLVDNTEAFF. The DNA of the CDR3 is TGTGCCAGCTCGCTTTACCTCGTAGATAACACTGAAGCTTTCTTT.

The chain is built from TRBV30 and TRBJ2-1, with 8 bases aligning to TRBD2. Germline assignment: CDR1 GTSNPN and CDR2 SVGIG (reference sequence). The CDR3 length is 17 residues. J gave up 1 base and V 4 bases, and 12 bases lay outside the gene matches. Written as DNA, the CDR3 is TGTGCCTGGATGGGGGGATTAGCGGGGCCTTCCTACAATGAGCAGTTCTTC. As protein: CAWMGGLAGPSYNEQFF.

The chain employs TRBV6-5 and TRBJ2-1; the D gene is possibly TRBD1 (6 bases). Germline CDR1 reads MNHEY; CDR2 reads SVGAGI. V was clipped by 0 bases and J by 5 bases, with 8 bases between them. The length of the CDR3 is 14 residues. This chain's CDR3 is CASSYSQGHNEQFF. Written as DNA, the CDR3 is TGTGCCAGCAGTTACTCGCAGGGGCACAATGAGCAGTTCTTC.

This chain joins TRBV9 and TRBJ1-4; 9 nucleotides match TRBD1. CDR3 size: 16 residues. Germline V gives CDR1 SGDLS, CDR2 YYNGEE. Germline trimming cut 4 bases from V and 10 bases from J; bases unmatched to any gene: 14. As DNA, the CDR3 is TGTGCCAGCAGCCTAGGACCGGGACAGGGAAGAGGAAAACTGTTTTTT. Its protein is CASSLGPGQGRGKLFF.

The chain uses TRBV30 and TRBJ1-5; possible D gene TRBD1, 5 bases. Deletions cut 0 bases from V and 11 bases from J, with 17 bases between. CDR3 size: 14 residues. Germline CDR1 reads GTSNPN; CDR2 reads SVGIG (reference sequence). The CDR3 protein is CAWSVGGGGSAQHF. CDR3 coding DNA: TGTGCCTGGAGTGTAGGCGGGGGAGGGTCGGCCCAGCATTTT.

The V gene is TRBV6-6, the J gene TRBJ2-1, with D perhaps matching TRBD1 (6 bases). Germline values: CDR1 MNHNY, CDR2 SVGAGI (reference sequence). V was clipped by 11 bases and J by 1 base, with 12 bases between them. This CDR3 has 13 amino acids. DNA for the CDR3: TGTGCCCGACAGGAGGAATCCTACAATGAGCAGTTCTTC. Protein sequence: CARQEESYNEQFF.

This rearrangement joins TRBV5-6 to TRBJ1-1, with a weak D call TRBD1 (5 bases). The V gene's germline CDR1 is SGHDT and CDR2 YYEEEE. The CDR3 length is 15 residues. V shed 2 bases and J shed 2 bases, with 13 bases lying between them. CDR3 residues: CASSFIQGINTEAFF. The DNA for the CDR3 is TGTGCCAGCAGCTTTATTCAGGGTATAAACACTGAAGCTTTCTTT.

The rearrangement joins TRBV5-4 to TRBJ1-2; TRBD1 matches at 7 bases. The CDR3 loop spans 14 amino acids. Germline CDR1 SGHNT, CDR2 YYREEE (reference sequence). V shed 4 bases, J shed 5 bases, and the junction held 8 bases outside the gene matches. In DNA form, the CDR3 reads TGTGCCAGCAGCAATCCGACAGGGTTGTATGGCTACACCTTC. Translated, it gives CASSNPTGLYGYTF.

CDR3 sequence (DNA): TGTGCCAGCATGGAGTACGACAGTGCTGTCTACGAGCAGTACTTC. Protein product: CASMEYDSAVYEQYF. The chain links TRBV27 to TRBJ2-7; D possibly corresponds to TRBD1 (5 bases). CDR1 and CDR2 (germline): MNHEY, SMNVEV (reference sequence). Trimming removed 7 bases from V and 3 bases from J, with 19 bases in between. CDR3 size: 15 residues.

CDR3: CASSLGTSHGEQFF. The DNA for the CDR3 is TGTGCCAGCAGCTTAGGGACTTCTCATGGTGAGCAGTTCTTC. The rearrangement uses TRBV7-3 and TRBJ2-1; D perhaps matches TRBD2 (6 bases). This CDR3 has 14 residues. V gave up 2 bases and J gave up 9 bases, with 14 bases separating them. Germline V gives CDR1 SGHTA, CDR2 FQGTGA.

V and J are TRBV9 and TRBJ2-1; no firm D call. The V end lost 4 bases, the J end lost 3 bases, and 5 bases lay between the germline ends. CDR3 length: 12 amino acids. CDR1 and CDR2 from the germline V gene are SGDLS and YYNGEE. The CDR3 here is CASSLYYNEQFF. The CDR3 DNA follows: TGTGCCAGCAGCCTATACTACAATGAGCAGTTCTTC.

The chain links TRBV7-6 to TRBJ1-5; 8 positions match TRBD1. V shed 0 bases and J 5 bases; nucleotides not matched to a gene: 12. The length of the CDR3 is 18 residues. Germline CDR1 SGHVS, CDR2 FNYEAQ. Here the CDR3 DNA reads TGTGCCAGCAGCTTAGCTCTGGGGGGACAGGAAGGCTATCAGCCCCAGCATTTT. Its translation is CASSLALGGQEGYQPQHF. The entire variable domain, with the rest obtained from reference TRBV7-6 and TRBJ1-5, is as follows: GAGVSQSPRYKVTKRGQDVALRCDPISGHVSLYWYRQALGQGPEFLTYFNYEAQQDKSGLPNDRFSAERPEGSISTLTIQRTEQRDSAMYRCASSLALGGQEGYQPQHFGDGTRLSIL.

V is TRBV7-2 and J is TRBJ2-7; D gene uncertain. In germline, CDR1 is SGHTA, CDR2 FQGNSA. With 3 bases removed from V and 7 bases from J, the gap between germline ends came to 13 bases. The CDR3 contains 13 residues. DNA for the CDR3: TGTGCCAGCAGCTTTAGCCTGAGTAGGGAGCAGTACTTC. As protein: CASSFSLSREQYF.

This clone was found once. At one end, the junction sequence differs from germline, possibly due to a read error. The chain has TRBV7-7 and TRBJ2-7; 10 positions match TRBD2. Germline lookup yields CDR1 SSHAT and CDR2 FNYEAQ (reference sequence). The CDR3 consists of 17 residues. The CDR3 DNA reads TGTGCTAGCAGCTTAGGGCCAACTAGCGGGGCGGCCTACGAGCAGTACTTC. This translates into CASSLGPTSGAAYEQYF.

This clone occurred once. J is TRBJ2-1 and V is TRBV28; 10 bases match TRBD2. This CDR3 has 17 amino acids. V lost 6 bases, J lost 3 bases, and 11 bases stayed unmatched. The germline CDR1 and CDR2 sequences are MDHEN and SYDVKM. The CDR3 DNA reads as TGTGCCAGCAGCCAATCAATACTAGCGGGACTCTACAATGAGCAGTTCTTC. This encodes CASSQSILAGLYNEQFF.

The gene calls are TRBV19 and TRBJ2-1; D is undetermined. This CDR3 is built from 17 residues. V gave up 3 bases and J gave up 3 bases, with 18 bases separating them. CDR1 is LNHDA, CDR2 SQIVND, per germline (reference sequence). CDR3: CASSMAALRGGYNEQFF. In nucleotides, the CDR3 is TGTGCCAGTAGTATGGCCGCTCTCCGAGGCGGCTACAATGAGCAGTTCTTC.